Sequencing of this T cell receptor (beta chain) was carried out in a study of shared clonotypes between healthy human individuals. Study context: Each donor had three CD4 naive, three CD4 memory, two CD8 naive and one CD8 memory plate. General study results and limits: Among non-shared clonotypes, generation probabilities were lower than among those shared by all four donors. Researchers sampled only blood; tissue repertoires likely differ.

Naive CD8 cells were CD45RO-negative, positively selected for CCR7, excluding terminally differentiated effector memory CD45RA+ cells. The authors' processing: From ImmunoSEQ came sequences covering only the junction and carrying no quality scores, so filtering differed. Sequencing used immunoSEQ multiplex PCR; TCRdb keeps in-frame clones, though not all of them. That table gives V, J and clone size, and the DNA gave D and trimming. The sample has roughly 600,000 clones, roughly 98% seen once. As concerns this clone: Its antigen remains unknown.

This CDR3 has 12 residues. Germline V gives CDR1 MGHRA, CDR2 YSYEKL. Unmatched junction bases numbered 1, after V lost 1 base and J lost 9 bases. Source material: naive CD8+ T cells sorted from blood. This clonotype originated in a young man in good health. This chain connects TRBV4-1 to TRBJ2-3; 7 positions agree with TRBD2. The CDR3 sequence: CASSQGRGTQYF. The CDR3, as DNA: TGCGCCAGCAGCCAAGGGCGGGGGACGCAGTATTTT.